This TCR beta chain emerged from a study of T cell changes during pregnancy in multiple sclerosis. Germline CDR1 SGHDN, CDR2 FVKESK. The V end was cut by 4 bases, the J end by 4 bases, with 13 bases between. The CDR3 has 14 residues. Measured with immunoSEQ multiplex PCR; TCRdb has only the in-frame clones, and not every one. The sample records about 73,000 clones, almost 90% being singletons. The sequencing used peripheral blood, collected after pregnancy. The chain links TRBV14 to TRBJ1-2, with a possible D match to TRBD1 (5 bases). This sequence was found in a female donor in good health, enrolled as a control in a pregnancy study. CDR3 protein: CASSLSGTSYGYTF. DNA of the CDR3: TGTGCCAGCAGCCTGTCCGGGACTTCCTATGGCTACACCTTC.